The 17 T cell receptor beta chains presented below share a single source sample, sequenced in a study of blood T cell repertoires in COVID-19. Some clones are missing from TCRdb's copy, which holds only in-frame ones; the method was immunoSEQ multiplex PCR. Of more than 140,000 clones detected, 65% to 90% appear once; the ten largest clones hold 7.2%. The specimen was peripheral blood. The source of these receptors is a woman between 45 and 60 years old in a cohort sampled during active or convalescent COVID-19.

The CDR3 sequence is CASRGDSIRAYGYTF. The CDR3 DNA reads as TGCGCCAGCAGGGGGGACAGTATTCGCGCCTATGGCTACACCTTC. This chain connects TRBV5-1 to TRBJ1-2, with 7 bases lining up with TRBD1. The V gene's germline CDR1 is SGHRS and CDR2 YFSETQ. The CDR3 is made up of 15 amino acids. The ends lost 5 bases at V and 4 bases at J; junction bases unmatched: 11.

The chain recombines TRBV11-2 with TRBJ2-7, with D unclear. This CDR3 is built from 12 residues. Trimming took 1 base from V and 2 from J, leaving 3 bases between them. Germline CDR1 reads SGHAT; CDR2 reads FQNNGV. The CDR3, as DNA: TGTGCCAGCAGCTTAGTAACCTACGAGCAGTACTTC. This gives the protein CASSLVTYEQYF.

The sample holds one count of this clone. The V and J genes are TRBV19 and TRBJ2-3; 7 positions match TRBD1. Germline CDR1 is LNHDA and CDR2 is SQIVND (reference sequence). Unmatched junction bases numbered 12, after V lost 8 bases and J lost 4 bases. The length of the CDR3 is 15 residues. DNA of the CDR3: TGTGCCAGTGCCCACGGACAGGCGAACGCAGATACGCAGTATTTT. Translated, it gives CASAHGQANADTQYF.

This clone was seen only once. One end of the junction does not line up with germline, which may come from a read error. This rearrangement joins TRBV7-7 to TRBJ2-3; 10 nucleotides match TRBD1. The CDR3 covers 14 residues. Germline values: CDR1 SSHAT, CDR2 FNYEAQ (reference sequence). The CDR3 sequence is CASSEGQGVDTQYF. The DNA for the CDR3 is TGTGCTAGCAGCGAAGGACAGGGGGTAGATACGCAGTATTTT. The entire variable domain, with the rest obtained from reference TRBV7-7 and TRBJ2-3, is as follows: GAGVSQSPRYKVTKRGQDVTLRCDPISSHATLYWYQQALGQGPEFLTYFNYEAQPDKSGLPSDRFSAERPEGSISTLTIQRTEQRDSAMYRCASSEGQGVDTQYFGPGTRLTVL.

A few counts support this clone. The V gene is TRBV7-3, the J gene TRBJ2-2; D may be TRBD1 (6 bases). Trimming pared 5 bases from V and 5 bases from J, leaving 9 bases between. CDR1 and CDR2 from the germline V gene are SGHTA and FQGTGA. CDR3 size: 13 residues. The CDR3 sequence: CASSLQGTGELFF. The CDR3 DNA sequence: TGTGCCAGCAGCCTACAGGGAACCGGGGAGCTGTTTTTT.

This chain connects TRBV19 to TRBJ1-6; 10 positions match TRBD1. Germline trimming cut 1 base from V and 8 bases from J; bases unmatched to any gene: 2. CDR3 length: 15 amino acids. Germline V CDR1 and CDR2: LNHDA, SQIVND (reference sequence). CDR3 protein: CASSIGGQGDSPLHF. CDR3 sequence (DNA): TGTGCCAGTAGTATAGGTGGACAGGGGGATTCACCCCTCCACTTT.

The CDR3 region is CASSIVQGIYNEQFF. In nucleotides, the CDR3 is TGTGCCAGTAGTATAGTACAGGGGATCTACAATGAGCAGTTCTTC. V and J are TRBV19 and TRBJ2-1, with 7 positions matching TRBD1. CDR3 length: 15 amino acids. V shed 1 base, J shed 3 bases, and the junction held 3 bases outside the gene matches. Germline lookup yields CDR1 LNHDA and CDR2 SQIVND (reference sequence).

The V gene is TRBV29-1, the J gene TRBJ1-2; D remains unclear. Germline V gives CDR1 SQVTM, CDR2 ANQGSEA. This CDR3 has 12 amino acids. V shed 0 bases and J shed 6 bases, with 8 bases lying between them. The CDR3 DNA follows: TGCAGCGTTGAAGATCATCAGAATGGCTACACCTTC. Residues: CSVEDHQNGYTF.

V and J are TRBV30 and TRBJ1-1; D remains ambiguous. The CDR3 extends over 11 amino acids. Germline V gives CDR1 GTSNPN, CDR2 SVGIG (reference sequence). The V gene lost 5 bases and the J gene lost 7 bases, with 11 bases spanning the gap. CDR3 loop: CAWGDGLEAFF. CDR3 DNA sequence: TGTGCCTGGGGAGATGGGCTTGAAGCTTTCTTT.

This chain connects TRBV19 to TRBJ1-2; possible D gene TRBD1, 6 bases. This CDR3 has 13 amino acids. Per germline, CDR1 LNHDA and CDR2 SQIVND (reference sequence). V was trimmed by 7 bases and J by 7 bases, leaving 16 bases between them. CDR3 coding DNA: TGTGCCAGTAACCTCGGGGGGCAGGGTGGCTACACCTTC. Translated: CASNLGGQGGYTF.

This chain uses TRBV2 with TRBJ2-1; D is unresolved. The ends were cut back, 2 bases at V and 16 bases at J, with 18 bases in the middle. Germline lookup yields CDR1 SNHLY and CDR2 FYNNEI. The CDR3 extends over 13 amino acids. The CDR3 region is CASSEIWIEAHFF. The CDR3 bases are TGTGCCAGCAGTGAAATATGGATTGAAGCGCACTTCTTC.

This chain links TRBV27 with TRBJ1-1; weak D call: TRBD1 (5 bases). The CDR3 is made up of 13 amino acids. Germline V CDR1 and CDR2: MNHEY, SMNVEV (reference sequence). The V end lost 11 bases, the J end lost 3 bases, and 16 bases lay between the germline ends. CDR3 residues: CASKAQDDTEAFF. The CDR3 DNA follows: TGTGCCTCAAAAGCACAGGATGACACTGAAGCTTTCTTT.

The chain joins TRBV3-1 (or the pseudogene TRBV3-2) to TRBJ1-2, with TRBD1 matching over 7 bases. With 2 bases clipped from V and 2 bases from J, the junction kept 11 bases outside the gene matches. Germline V gene data show CDR1 as LGHDT and CDR2 as YNNKEL (reference sequence). There are 17 residues in the CDR3. The CDR3 DNA sequence: TGTGCCAGCAGCCAACGGGCAGGGGGTGCTCGGAACTATGGCTACACCTTC. Its protein product is CASSQRAGGARNYGYTF.

This clone was counted a single time. This chain connects TRBV12-3 or TRBV12-4 to TRBJ2-7; D may be TRBD2 (6 bases). V was cut by 5 bases and J by 3 bases, with 8 bases left in between. The CDR3 is made up of 12 amino acids. The CDR3 is CASSNGGYEQYF. DNA of the CDR3: TGTGCCAGCAGTAACGGGGGCTACGAGCAGTACTTC.

The genes are TRBV6-5 and TRBJ1-4, with 7 nucleotides matching TRBD1. J was trimmed by 8 bases and V by 2 bases; bases with no gene match: 5. This CDR3 is 14 amino acids long. Germline V gene lookup returns CDR1 MNHEY and CDR2 SVGAGI. CDR3 sequence: CASSYGTVGEKLFF. The CDR3, as DNA: TGTGCCAGCAGTTACGGGACAGTAGGAGAAAAACTGTTTTTT.

This chain links TRBV7-2 with TRBJ2-5, with D possibly matching TRBD1 (5 bases). CDR1 and CDR2 (germline): SGHTA, FQGNSA. V was pared by 5 bases and J by 5 bases, with 18 bases between. This CDR3 comprises 15 residues. CDR3 protein: CASSRQGPTGETQYF. CDR3 DNA: TGTGCCAGCAGCCGTCAGGGCCCTACCGGGGAGACCCAGTACTTC.

The chain employs TRBV7-6 and TRBJ2-1; 8 bases agree with TRBD2. Per germline, CDR1 SGHVS and CDR2 FNYEAQ. V gave up 5 bases and J gave up 6 bases; unmatched junction bases: 12. The CDR3 loop spans 16 amino acids. CDR3: CASSARTSIVGNEQFF. The CDR3 DNA reads as TGTGCCAGCAGCGCAAGGACTAGCATAGTGGGCAATGAGCAGTTCTTC.